The clone carrying this T cell receptor beta chain was seen more than once but under ten times. No antigen is known for it. Combining a sample-barcoded 5' primer with a J-beta primer mix, a second PCR ran for roughly 6 to 12 cycles. One entry per CDR3 protein, called by TCRdb with MiXCR from the 5' RACE reads. The repertoire holds around 500,000 distinct CDR3 sequences, with 40% to 55% as singletons. Each sample gave at least 6.5 million isolated PBMCs. The data were taken from a study of blood T cells in healthy people across ages. Study-wide results and limits: A roughly linear fall in TCR beta diversity per million T cells was seen with increasing age. The study found more naive CD4+ cells and higher diversity in long-lived than aged donors.

The sequenced material came from blood. The clonotype was recovered from a man older than 75 in good health.

CDR3 coding DNA: TGCGCCAGCAGAGGTACGGCGGGCACAGATACGCAGTATTTT. It yields the protein CASRGTAGTDTQYF. The chain links TRBV5-1 to TRBJ2-3; D uncertain. CDR1 is SGHRS, CDR2 YFSETQ, per germline. V dropped 5 bases and J dropped 1 base, with 11 bases sitting between them. This CDR3 has 14 amino acids.